Below are 31 T cell receptor beta chains sequenced from a single sample in a study of cytomegalovirus exposure and HLA in healthy donors. The PCR made use of 60 Vbeta and 13 Jbeta primers. Here immunoSEQ multiplex PCR was the method, and the copy in TCRdb shows in-frame clones only, minus some. The table records more than 95,000 clones, about 68% of them present only once. The sample taken for sequencing was PBMCs. Source of these receptors: a woman in her thirties or forties in good health and CMV-seropositive.

The V call is TRBV29-1, the J call TRBJ2-7; TRBD1 aligns across 10 bases. CDR3 length: 13 amino acids. Germline CDR1 and CDR2: SQVTM and ANQGSEA. Trimming cost V 4 bases and J 1 base; bases outside gene matches: 1. DNA for the CDR3: TGCAGCGTTGGGGGACAGGGGTCCTACGAGCAGTACTTC. Translating it yields CSVGGQGSYEQYF.

A few counts support this clone. V and J are TRBV5-1 and TRBJ2-1; 8 bases agree with TRBD1. The CDR3 consists of 13 residues. Germline values: CDR1 SGHRS, CDR2 YFSETQ. V lost 4 bases to trimming and J lost 9 bases; unmatched junction nucleotides: 6. In DNA, the CDR3 is TGCGCCAGCAGCAATCAGGGGGCGGGTGAGCAGTTCTTC. It is translated as CASSNQGAGEQFF.

This chain links TRBV11-2 with TRBJ2-3; possibly TRBD2 for D (5 bases). V lost 0 bases, J lost 6 bases, and 10 bases lay in between. Germline V CDR1 and CDR2: SGHAT, FQNNGV. The CDR3 extends over 14 amino acids. This CDR3 is CASSLDRRADTQYF. The CDR3, as DNA: TGTGCCAGCAGCTTAGACAGGCGGGCGGATACGCAGTATTTT.

This clone was detected a few times. The chain employs TRBV7-8 and TRBJ2-3; TRBD1 matches at 8 bases. V lost 5 bases to trimming and J lost 0 bases; unmatched junction nucleotides: 13. The CDR3 spans 18 residues. In germline, CDR1 is SGHVS, CDR2 FQNEAQ. Here the CDR3 reads CASSPDRGHLSSTDTQYF. The CDR3 region has the DNA TGTGCCAGCAGCCCTGACAGGGGCCATCTTAGTAGCACAGATACGCAGTATTTT.

The V call is TRBV27, the J call TRBJ2-7; a possible D gene is TRBD2 (5 bases). CDR3 length: 13 amino acids. V lost 5 bases and J 7 bases, leaving 15 bases between the germline ends. Per germline, CDR1 MNHEY and CDR2 SMNVEV (reference sequence). CDR3 region: CASSPRGLGEQYF. The DNA of the CDR3 is TGTGCCAGCAGTCCCCGCGGGCTCGGTGAGCAGTACTTC.

V and J are TRBV20-1 and TRBJ2-7; no clear D gene. Trimming cost V 4 bases and J 1 base, with 5 bases left between them. Germline CDR1 DFQATT, CDR2 SNEGSKA (reference sequence). The CDR3 length is 11 residues. The CDR3 loop reads CSATSSYEQYF. The CDR3 nucleotides read TGCAGTGCTACGTCGTCCTACGAGCAGTACTTC.

The chain carries TRBV20-1 and TRBJ2-3; D gene ambiguous. This CDR3 spans 11 amino acids. V lost 3 bases and J 1 base, leaving 2 bases between the germline ends. CDR1 and CDR2 from the germline V gene are DFQATT and SNEGSKA (reference sequence). The CDR3 loop is CSASGTDTQYF. In DNA, the CDR3 is TGCAGTGCTAGCGGCACAGATACGCAGTATTTT.

There are a few counts of this clone. The CDR3, as DNA: TGTGCCAGTAGTTCGGACAGGGTCAACACTGAAGCTTTCTTT. The encoded protein is CASSSDRVNTEAFF. V usage is TRBV19 and J usage is TRBJ1-1, with 8 positions matching TRBD1. After removal of 5 bases from V and 2 bases from J, the junction contained 4 bases not matched to a gene. The CDR3 consists of 14 residues. Germline lookup yields CDR1 LNHDA and CDR2 SQIVND (reference sequence).

V and J are TRBV7-9 and TRBJ2-7, with no clear D. V was trimmed by 5 bases and J by 2 bases, leaving 10 bases between them. Germline V gene lookup returns CDR1 SEHNR and CDR2 FQNEAQ (reference sequence). CDR3 size: 13 residues. The CDR3 is CASSRPRPYEQYF. The CDR3 nucleotides are TGTGCCAGCAGCAGACCGCGGCCCTACGAGCAGTACTTC.

A few counts support this clone. The chain has TRBV27 and TRBJ2-2; 9 nucleotides line up with TRBD2. The V gene's germline CDR1 is MNHEY and CDR2 SMNVEV (reference sequence). CDR3 length: 16 residues. Germline trimming cut 5 bases from V and 7 bases from J; bases unmatched to any gene: 11. CDR3 loop: CASSPFGTSFSGELFF. CDR3 sequence (DNA): TGTGCCAGCAGTCCCTTTGGGACTAGCTTTAGCGGGGAGCTGTTTTTT.

This rearrangement joins TRBV28 to TRBJ2-2; TRBD1 might be the D (5 bases). The CDR3 sequence is 11 residues long. Per the germline V gene, CDR1 is MDHEN and CDR2 is SYDVKM. V shed 8 bases and J shed 6 bases, with 7 bases lying between them. The CDR3 DNA reads as TGTGCCAGCCTGGGGCCCGGGGAGCTGTTTTTT. It translates to CASLGPGELFF.

The chain joins TRBV5-1 to TRBJ2-1; D remains unclear. The CDR3 sequence is 13 residues long. In germline, CDR1 is SGHRS, CDR2 YFSETQ. Trimming stripped 4 bases from V and 2 bases from J, with 7 bases between. Written as DNA, the CDR3 is TGCGCCAGCAGCCCCCGGGCCTACAATGAGCAGTTCTTC. Translated, it gives CASSPRAYNEQFF.

The gene calls are TRBV5-1 and TRBJ2-5; D might be TRBD2 (7 bases). There are 12 residues in the CDR3. Trimming took off 4 bases at V and 5 bases at J, with 9 bases between the two ends. CDR1 is SGHRS, CDR2 YFSETQ, per germline. The CDR3 nucleotides read TGCGCCAGCAGCAAGGGGGGGGAGACCCAGTACTTC. It encodes CASSKGGETQYF.

This chain joins TRBV6-5 and TRBJ1-4, with TRBD1 identical over 8 bases. The germline CDR1 and CDR2 sequences are MNHEY and SVGAGI. This CDR3 has 14 residues. J was trimmed by 7 bases and V by 5 bases; bases with no gene match: 6. The CDR3 loop is CASSEGTGFEKLFF. The CDR3 DNA reads TGTGCCAGCAGTGAAGGGACAGGTTTTGAAAAACTGTTTTTT.

CDR3 sequence (DNA): TGTGCCAGCAGCTCCAGGACTAACCCCACCAATGAGCAGTTCTTC. This encodes CASSSRTNPTNEQFF. The chain has TRBV7-2 and TRBJ2-1; tentative D call: TRBD2 (6 bases). This CDR3 is 15 amino acids long. V lost 4 bases and J 6 bases, leaving 16 bases between the germline ends. CDR1 and CDR2 (germline): SGHTA, FQGNSA.

This sequence joins TRBV7-2 and TRBJ2-7, with 7 bases identical to TRBD2. The CDR3 consists of 14 residues. Germline CDR1 is SGHTA and CDR2 is FQGNSA. V was clipped by 2 bases and J by 2 bases; unmatched bases: 3. CDR3 amino acids: CASSLQGLPYEQYF. Written as DNA, the CDR3 is TGTGCCAGCAGCTTACAGGGACTACCCTACGAGCAGTACTTC.

This chain joins TRBV13 and TRBJ1-6; 7 nucleotides align to TRBD1. V gave up 6 bases and J gave up 4 bases; unmatched junction bases: 6. CDR1 is PRHDT, CDR2 FYEKMQ, per germline (reference sequence). CDR3 size: 15 residues. This CDR3 is CASSHRDRYNSPLHF. DNA of the CDR3: TGTGCCAGCAGTCACCGGGACAGATATAATTCACCCCTCCACTTT. The full variable domain, in which reference TRBV13 and TRBJ1-6 provide the parts outside the CDR3, is AAGVIQSPRHLIKEKRETATLKCYPIPRHDTVYWYQQGPGQDPQFLISFYEKMQSDKGSIPDRFSAQQFSDYHSELNMSSLELGDSALYFCASSHRDRYNSPLHFGNGTRLTVT.

CDR3: CASSYSSSGEQFF. In DNA form, the CDR3 reads TGTGCCAGCAGTTACTCGAGTAGTGGTGAGCAGTTCTTC. This chain connects TRBV6-6 to TRBJ2-1; D is unresolved. CDR1 and CDR2 (germline): MNHNY, SVGAGI (reference sequence). Trimming took off 0 bases at V and 9 bases at J, with 9 bases between the two ends. The CDR3 covers 13 residues.

This chain connects TRBV21-1 to TRBJ1-1; the table gives TRBD1 as D, unverified against the DNA. TRBV21-1 is tagged as a pseudogene. The CDR3 loop spans 13 amino acids. CDR3 DNA sequence: TGTGCCAGCATTGGACACTGGAACACTGAAGCTTTCTTT. Translation gives CASIGHWNTEAFF.

The CDR3: CASSLDPGGAQNEQFF. The CDR3 DNA reads as TGTGCCAGCAGCTTAGACCCGGGAGGGGCACAAAATGAGCAGTTCTTC. V is TRBV11-2 and J is TRBJ2-1, with TRBD2 identical over 8 bases. Germline V gene data show CDR1 as SGHAT and CDR2 as FQNNGV. After removal of 0 bases from V and 7 bases from J, the junction contained 8 bases not matched to a gene. The CDR3 contains 16 residues.

J is TRBJ2-1 and V is TRBV15; D uncertain. Trimming removed 3 bases at V and 9 bases at J, with 9 bases between. CDR1 and CDR2 from the germline V gene are LNHNV and YYDKDF (reference sequence). The CDR3 is made up of 12 amino acids. CDR3 nucleotide sequence: TGTGCCACCAGCAGGTCTATCGGTGAGCAGTTCTTC. Amino acid sequence: CATSRSIGEQFF.

V gene TRBV5-5 combines with J gene TRBJ1-4; D unclear. In germline, CDR1 is SGHKS, CDR2 YYEKEE (reference sequence). The CDR3 covers 11 residues. V was trimmed by 4 bases and J by 12 bases, leaving 10 bases between them. CDR3 sequence reads: CASSLGLELFF. The CDR3 DNA reads as TGTGCCAGCAGCCTTGGACTGGAACTGTTTTTT.

The J gene is TRBJ1-5, the V gene TRBV28; D remains unclear. Germline V gene sequence: CDR1 MDHEN, CDR2 SYDVKM. The CDR3 has 11 amino acids. Trimming took off 7 bases at V and 3 bases at J, with 4 bases between the two ends. The CDR3 is CASTSNQPQHF. The CDR3 DNA sequence: TGTGCCAGCACCTCCAATCAGCCCCAGCATTTT.

The chain joins TRBV30 to TRBJ2-7; 8 bases line up with TRBD2. This CDR3 region has 17 residues. CDR1 is GTSNPN, CDR2 SVGIG, per germline (reference sequence). The V segment lost 2 bases and the J segment 4 bases; nucleotides outside the gene matches: 16. The CDR3 DNA follows: TGTGCCTGGAGTTCCCCTTGGGTCGGGAGGGCCACATACGAGCAGTACTTC. This sequence encodes CAWSSPWVGRATYEQYF.

The CDR3 loop reads CAWGQGFNEKLFF. In DNA, the CDR3 is TGTGCCTGGGGACAGGGCTTTAATGAAAAACTGTTTTTT. The gene calls are TRBV30 and TRBJ1-4, with 8 nucleotides matching TRBD1. Trimming cost V 5 bases and J 4 bases; bases outside gene matches: 3. Germline CDR1 and CDR2: GTSNPN and SVGIG (reference sequence). This CDR3 has 13 residues. Together with reference TRBV30 and TRBJ1-4, the CDR3 gives the full variable domain: SQTIHQWPATLVQPVGSPLSLECTVEGTSNPNLYWYRQAAGRGLQLLFYSVGIGQISSEVPQNLSASRPQDRQFILSSKKLLLSDSGFYLCAWGQGFNEKLFFGSGTQLSVL.

The chain combines TRBV19 with TRBJ1-5; D unclear. CDR1 LNHDA and CDR2 SQIVND come from the germline V gene (reference sequence). The V end was cut by 7 bases, the J end by 4 bases, with 8 bases between. The CDR3 runs 12 residues. The CDR3 protein is CASNGLNQPQHF. The CDR3 coding sequence is TGTGCCAGTAATGGCTTAAATCAGCCCCAGCATTTT.

This clone was observed a handful of times. The V gene is TRBV4-2, the J gene TRBJ2-7; the match to TRBD2 covers 8 bases. Germline V gene lookup returns CDR1 LGHNA and CDR2 YNFKEQ. V gave up 2 bases and J gave up 0 bases; unmatched junction bases: 12. This CDR3 spans 18 amino acids. CDR3: CASSQSLLTSGYSYEQYF. CDR3 DNA sequence: TGTGCCAGCAGCCAATCACTACTCACTAGCGGATACTCCTACGAGCAGTACTTC.

V and J are TRBV14 and TRBJ2-5, with no clear D. This CDR3 region has 14 residues. CDR1 and CDR2 (germline): SGHDN, FVKESK. The V end lost 4 bases, the J end lost 3 bases, and 12 bases lay between the germline ends. The CDR3 region has the DNA TGTGCCAGCAGCCTCTTTGACAATGAAGAGACCCAGTACTTC. Translating it yields CASSLFDNEETQYF.

The chain combines TRBV5-1 with TRBJ1-1, with no clear D. The length of the CDR3 is 13 residues. Trimming cost V 5 bases and J 7 bases, with 15 bases left between them. Germline V gene lookup returns CDR1 SGHRS and CDR2 YFSETQ. For the CDR3, the DNA is TGCGCCAGCAGGTTTGGACTAAACGGTGAAGCTTTCTTT. Translating it yields CASRFGLNGEAFF. Complete variable domain (other parts from reference TRBV5-1 and TRBJ1-1): KAGVTQTPRYLIKTRGQQVTLSCSPISGHRSVSWYQQTPGQGLQFLFEYFSETQRNKGNFPGRFSGRQFSNSRSEMNVSTLELGDSALYLCASRFGLNGEAFFGQGTRLTVV.

CDR3 sequence: CASSQDKTSGTVYNEQFF. CDR3 DNA: TGCGCCAGCAGCCAAGATAAGACTAGCGGGACTGTCTACAATGAGCAGTTCTTC. The genes are TRBV4-1 and TRBJ2-1; 11 positions agree with TRBD2. This CDR3 has 18 residues. J gave up 3 bases and V 0 bases, and 7 bases lay outside the gene matches. Germline loops: CDR1 MGHRA, CDR2 YSYEKL.

The chain has TRBV11-1 and TRBJ2-1, with D possibly being TRBD2 (6 bases). V gave up 4 bases and J gave up 11 bases, with 18 bases separating them. The CDR3 is made up of 14 amino acids. From germline, CDR1 is SGHAT and CDR2 FQDESV (reference sequence). The CDR3 DNA reads TGTGCCAGCAGCTACGGATCAACTAGCACCCAGCAGTTCTTC. Its protein product is CASSYGSTSTQQFF.